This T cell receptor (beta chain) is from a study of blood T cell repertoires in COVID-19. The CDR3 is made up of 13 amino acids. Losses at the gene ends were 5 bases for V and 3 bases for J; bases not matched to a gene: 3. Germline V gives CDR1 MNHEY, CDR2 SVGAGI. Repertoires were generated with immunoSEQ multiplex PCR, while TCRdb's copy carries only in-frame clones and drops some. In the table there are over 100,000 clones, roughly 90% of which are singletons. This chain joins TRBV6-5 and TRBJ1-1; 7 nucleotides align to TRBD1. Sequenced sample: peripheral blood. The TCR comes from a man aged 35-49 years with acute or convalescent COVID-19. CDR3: CASSPRGDTEAFF. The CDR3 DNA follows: TGTGCCAGCAGTCCCAGGGGGGACACTGAAGCTTTCTTT.